Shown below are 13 T cell receptor beta chains from a single sample sequenced in a study of cytomegalovirus exposure and HLA in healthy donors. 60 Vbeta and 13 Jbeta primers were used in PCR. Libraries were prepared by immunoSEQ multiplex PCR; TCRdb keeps only in-frame clonotypes and omits some of them. The table lists 150,000 to 200,000 clones, about 80% of them singletons. The sample comprised PBMCs. These receptors came from a woman in her late teens or twenties in good health and CMV-seropositive.

This clone appeared a few times. The chain uses TRBV5-4 and TRBJ1-3, with D uncertain. The CDR3 contains 14 residues. The germline V gene has CDR1 SGHNT and CDR2 YYREEE (reference sequence). V was shortened by 0 bases and J by 3 bases, with 7 bases between the two germline ends. CDR3 amino acids: CASSLDSIGNTIYF. The CDR3 DNA follows: TGTGCCAGCAGCTTGGACAGCATTGGAAACACCATATATTTT.

This clone came up a few times. The CDR3 DNA follows: TGTGCCAGCAGTCCTAGGACTAGCGGGGGCTGGGATACGCAGTATTTT. Amino acids: CASSPRTSGGWDTQYF. This chain links TRBV2 with TRBJ2-3, with TRBD2 matching 13 bases. V gave up 5 bases and J gave up 6 bases; unmatched junction bases: 8. The germline gives CDR1 SNHLY, CDR2 FYNNEI. The CDR3 loop spans 16 amino acids. Supplemented by reference TRBV2 and TRBJ2-3, the full variable domain reads EPEVTQTPSHQVTQMGQEVILRCVPISNHLYFYWYRQILGQKVEFLVSFYNNEISEKSEIFDDQFSVERPDGSNFTLKIRSTKLEDSAMYFCASSPRTSGGWDTQYFGPGTRLTVL.

This clone came up once. Other nucleotide sequences in the sample specify the same CDR3. The chain combines TRBV19 with TRBJ1-1; 8 bases are a match to TRBD1. V lost 3 bases to trimming and J lost 1 base; unmatched junction nucleotides: 7. The germline V gene has CDR1 LNHDA and CDR2 SQIVND (reference sequence). This CDR3 contains 16 residues. The CDR3 is CASSILDRGTNTEAFF. CDR3 nucleotides: TGTGCCAGTAGTATTCTTGACAGGGGTACGAACACTGAAGCTTTCTTT.

Of note for this clone: This same CDR3 is encoded by further DNA sequences in the sample. The J gene is TRBJ2-7, the V gene TRBV2, with D maybe TRBD1 (6 bases). Trimming removed 5 bases at V and 1 base at J, with 9 bases between. The germline V gene has CDR1 SNHLY and CDR2 FYNNEI. The CDR3 is 13 residues long. The CDR3 nucleotides read TGTGCCAGCAGTTCGGACAGTTCCTACGAGCAGTACTTC. Translation gives CASSSDSSYEQYF. Using reference TRBV2 and TRBJ2-7 for the parts outside the CDR3, the full variable domain is EPEVTQTPSHQVTQMGQEVILRCVPISNHLYFYWYRQILGQKVEFLVSFYNNEISEKSEIFDDQFSVERPDGSNFTLKIRSTKLEDSAMYFCASSSDSSYEQYFGPGTRLTVT.

The chain uses TRBV5-1 and TRBJ1-2, with D possibly matching TRBD1 (6 bases). The CDR3 length is 17 residues. The germline V and J ends were trimmed by 1 base and 1 base, with 17 bases remaining between them. Looked up from germline, CDR1 is SGHRS and CDR2 is YFSETQ. The CDR3 sequence is CASSLSGRGQINYGYTF. For the CDR3, the DNA is TGCGCCAGCAGCTTGTCCGGCAGGGGCCAGATTAACTATGGCTACACCTTC.

The V call is TRBV30, the J call TRBJ1-2; the match to TRBD1 covers 10 bases. CDR1 and CDR2 from the germline V gene are GTSNPN and SVGIG (reference sequence). The CDR3 runs 15 residues. Unmatched junction bases numbered 8, after V lost 1 base and J lost 6 bases. The chain's CDR3 is CAWSGGTGVRDGYTF. CDR3 nucleotide sequence: TGTGCCTGGAGTGGGGGGACAGGGGTGAGGGATGGCTACACCTTC.

The rearrangement links TRBV11-2 to TRBJ1-6; D is unresolved. The V end was cut by 5 bases, the J end by 10 bases, with 6 bases between. CDR1 SGHAT and CDR2 FQNNGV come from the germline V gene. This CDR3 comprises 11 residues. CDR3: CASSPGSPLHF. The DNA for the CDR3 is TGTGCCAGCAGCCCAGGCTCACCCCTCCACTTT.

The chain is built from TRBV18 and TRBJ1-5; the match to TRBD1 covers 7 bases. Looked up from germline, CDR1 is KGHSH and CDR2 is LQKENI. V was clipped by 5 bases and J by 4 bases; unmatched bases: 11. The CDR3 extends over 16 amino acids. CDR3 region: CASSAGTVQGNQPQHF. The CDR3 DNA reads TGTGCCAGCTCAGCGGGGACAGTTCAAGGGAATCAGCCCCAGCATTTT. The whole variable domain, remainder taken from reference TRBV18 and TRBJ1-5, is NAGVMQNPRHLVRRRGQEARLRCSPMKGHSHVYWYRQLPEEGLKFMVYLQKENIIDESGMPKERFSAEFPKEGPSILRIQQVVRGDSAAYFCASSAGTVQGNQPQHFGDGTRLSIL.

The chain carries TRBV14 and TRBJ2-4, with 7 bases matching TRBD1. V gave up 0 bases and J gave up 0 bases; unmatched junction bases: 11. The germline CDR1 and CDR2 sequences are SGHDN and FVKESK. The CDR3 length is 19 residues. DNA of the CDR3: TGTGCCAGCAGCCAAGATCAGGGACAGCCGGTCCTAGCCAAAAACATTCAGTACTTC. Protein product: CASSQDQGQPVLAKNIQYF.

The chain employs TRBV9 and TRBJ2-2, with D possibly matching TRBD1 (6 bases). Trimming stripped 3 bases from V and 7 bases from J, with 10 bases between. CDR1 is SGDLS, CDR2 YYNGEE, per germline. This CDR3 has 13 amino acids. The CDR3 loop reads CASSDRTDGELFF. DNA for the CDR3: TGTGCCAGCAGCGATCGGACAGACGGGGAGCTGTTTTTT.

This clone occurred a few times. The rearrangement uses TRBV4-2 and TRBJ1-1; D might be TRBD1 (6 bases). The V and J ends lost 5 bases and 2 bases respectively, with 21 bases between them. Germline V gene sequence: CDR1 LGHNA, CDR2 YNFKEQ. The CDR3 is 17 amino acids. In nucleotides, the CDR3 is TGTGCCAGCAGCTTATCGCAGGGGACCTCGAGAAACACTGAAGCTTTCTTT. Residues: CASSLSQGTSRNTEAFF.

The chain is built from TRBV7-7 and TRBJ1-5; 11 nucleotides match TRBD1. Germline CDR1 SSHAT, CDR2 FNYEAQ (reference sequence). CDR3 length equals 21 residues. V shed 1 base and J 0 bases; nucleotides not matched to a gene: 14. The CDR3 nucleotides are TGTGCCAGCAGCTTAGTCGAGCCGGGACAGGGGGGAAGGAGTAGCAATCAGCCCCAGCATTTT. This translates into CASSLVEPGQGGRSSNQPQHF.

The rearrangement uses TRBV11-2 and TRBJ2-1, with TRBD1 matching 11 bases. CDR1 and CDR2 from the germline V gene are SGHAT and FQNNGV. This CDR3 has 17 residues. Trimming took 4 bases from V and 4 from J; bases not matched to a gene: 9. The CDR3 spells CASSSRGGQGGYNEQFF. Written as DNA, the CDR3 is TGTGCCAGCAGCTCCAGGGGGGGACAGGGGGGTTACAATGAGCAGTTCTTC.